These 8 T cell receptor beta chains came from one sample sequenced in a study of Graves' ophthalmopathy and Graves' hyperthyroidism. Investigators amplified TCR beta CDR3 regions from RNA transcripts. First-round RT-PCR with HTBI primers preceded a second-round multiplex PCR. TCRdb itself ran the multiplex PCR reads through MiXCR, one entry per CDR3 protein. The data hold more than 1,000,000 distinct CDR3 sequences, with less than 45% observed a single time. Sequencing was carried out using peripheral blood or thyroid tissue (not recorded which). The source is an adult man with Graves' hyperthyroidism.

This clonotype was detected only a few times. The CDR3 region is CASSTLMAWASDTQYF. In DNA, the CDR3 is TGTGCCAGCAGCACCCTGATGGCGTGGGCATCAGATACGCAGTATTTT. The chain links TRBV7-2 to TRBJ2-3; D is uncertain. Trimming took 5 bases from V and 4 from J, leaving 19 bases between them. Germline CDR1 reads SGHTA; CDR2 reads FQGNSA. The CDR3 is 16 amino acids.

This clonotype has ten or more counts. The rearrangement uses TRBV10-3 and TRBJ2-7; 7 nucleotides agree with TRBD1. Looked up from germline, CDR1 is ENHRY and CDR2 is SYGVKD. V lost 6 bases to trimming and J lost 5 bases; unmatched junction nucleotides: 7. The CDR3 is 13 amino acids. CDR3 protein: CAISMTGTNEQYF. Here the CDR3 DNA reads TGTGCCATCAGCATGACAGGGACCAACGAGCAGTACTTC.

The sample holds many counts of this clonotype. V is TRBV7-2 and J is TRBJ2-7; D tentatively reads TRBD1 or TRBD2 (5 bases each). The CDR3 contains 16 residues. The V and J ends lost 6 bases and 1 base respectively, with 19 bases between them. CDR1 SGHTA and CDR2 FQGNSA come from the germline V gene. The CDR3 nucleotides read TGTGCCAGCAGTGAATTTCCTTCGGGGCGATCCTACGAGCAGTACTTC. Protein product: CASSEFPSGRSYEQYF.

This clonotype has only a few counts. This chain uses TRBV20-1 with TRBJ2-7, with 9 nucleotides matching TRBD1. V dropped 2 bases and J dropped 3; count of bases not matched to a gene: 8. The CDR3 contains 15 residues. Germline loops: CDR1 DFQATT, CDR2 SNEGSKA (reference sequence). The CDR3 here is CSARPLDRGGYEQYF. CDR3 coding DNA: TGCAGTGCTAGACCGCTAGACAGGGGGGGCTACGAGCAGTACTTC.

The chain uses TRBV19 and TRBJ1-1; possible D gene TRBD1, 6 bases. The germline gives CDR1 LNHDA, CDR2 SQIVND (reference sequence). Between the trimmed V and J ends, which lost 1 base and 4 bases, there was a span of 13 bases. The CDR3 extends over 15 amino acids. The CDR3 region has the DNA TGTGCCAGTAGTATAGCCCCGACAGGCCCCACTGAAGCTTTCTTT. This gives the protein CASSIAPTGPTEAFF.

V is TRBV27 and J is TRBJ2-7; tentative D call: TRBD1 (6 bases). The V end was cut by 8 bases, the J end by 4 bases, with 12 bases between. Germline V gene lookup returns CDR1 MNHEY and CDR2 SMNVEV (reference sequence). CDR3 length: 12 amino acids. Here the CDR3 reads CASGIGQYEQYF. The CDR3 nucleotides are TGTGCCAGCGGCATTGGACAGTACGAGCAGTACTTC.

There are a few counts of this clonotype. V gene TRBV4-3 combines with J gene TRBJ1-1; D not resolved. This CDR3 spans 15 amino acids. The V end was cut by 0 bases, the J end by 1 base, with 9 bases between. CDR1 and CDR2 from the germline V gene are LGHNA and YSLEER. The CDR3 bases are TGCGCCAGCAGCCAAGATTGGGTACGGAACACTGAAGCTTTCTTT. Translating gives CASSQDWVRNTEAFF.

The rearrangement uses TRBV5-5 and TRBJ2-3; TRBD1 aligns across 10 bases. The CDR3 length is 16 residues. With V trimmed by 3 bases and J by 6 bases, 10 bases remained unmatched. CDR1 SGHKS and CDR2 YYEKEE come from the germline V gene (reference sequence). CDR3 coding DNA: TGTGCCAGCAGCTCCGGGGACAGGGGCTTTCCGGATACGCAGTATTTT. As protein: CASSSGDRGFPDTQYF.